This T cell receptor beta chain was profiled in a study of cytotoxic CD8 clonotypes in ibrutinib-treated CLL. The protocol was immunoSEQ multiplex PCR, while the TCRdb copy is restricted to in-frame clones and leaves out a portion. The sample holds around 150,000 clones; about 84% are singletons and the top ten take roughly 7.6%. Germline lookup yields CDR1 KGHSH and CDR2 LQKENI. The CDR3 covers 12 residues. V lost 3 bases and J lost 4, with 7 bases in between. This TCR was sampled from a human donor with chronic lymphocytic leukemia. V is TRBV18 and J is TRBJ2-7; tentatively, D is TRBD1 (6 bases). The material sequenced was PBMCs, taken after 36 months of ibrutinib treatment. CDR3 nucleotide sequence: TGTGCCAGCTCACCCAGGGGTTACGAGCAGTACTTC. Protein sequence: CASSPRGYEQYF.